What follows are 6 T cell receptor beta chains derived from one specimen sequenced in a study of immune evolution from preneoplasia to lung adenocarcinoma. Assay: immunoSEQ multiplex PCR; the TCRdb copy retains only in-frame clones and omits some. The sample gives some 5,000 clones, 74% of which show up once; roughly 7.5% is in the top ten. Material: FFPE adjacent normal lung tissue. The receptors stem from a person aged 60-79 years with lung adenocarcinoma.

This chain connects TRBV7-3 to TRBJ2-7, with 8 bases lining up with TRBD1. The CDR3 has 15 residues. Germline trimming cut 5 bases from V and 2 bases from J; bases unmatched to any gene: 8. The germline V gene has CDR1 SGHTA and CDR2 FQGTGA. DNA of the CDR3: TGTGCCAGCAGCCCAGGGACAGGATGGACCTACGAGCAGTACTTC. This sequence encodes CASSPGTGWTYEQYF.

The chain employs TRBV7-9 and TRBJ1-2; TRBD1 might be the D (5 bases). V was clipped by 5 bases and J by 3 bases, with 10 bases between them. Per germline, CDR1 SEHNR and CDR2 FQNEAQ (reference sequence). This CDR3 region has 13 residues. This CDR3 is CASSTQTDYGYTF. As DNA, the CDR3 is TGTGCCAGCAGCACCCAGACAGACTATGGCTACACCTTC.

The chain has TRBV27 and TRBJ2-7; unclear D gene. Germline CDR1 MNHEY, CDR2 SMNVEV (reference sequence). This CDR3 is built from 14 residues. V shed 2 bases and J shed 0 bases, with 8 bases lying between them. CDR3 loop: CASSLGWGSYEQYF. The CDR3, as DNA: TGTGCCAGCAGTTTAGGTTGGGGCTCCTACGAGCAGTACTTC.

This clone was found a few times. The J gene is TRBJ2-5, the V gene TRBV10-2; 8 bases are shared with TRBD2. The CDR3 is 14 residues long. Unmatched junction bases numbered 9, after V lost 7 bases and J lost 5 bases. Germline CDR1 is WSHSY and CDR2 is SAAADI. The CDR3 region has the DNA TGCGCCAGCACGACGGGAGGGATCCGGGAGACCCAGTACTTC. It specifies CASTTGGIRETQYF.

The genes are TRBV29-1 and TRBJ2-1; TRBD2 matches at 10 bases. This CDR3 spans 15 amino acids. Trimming removed 5 bases from V and 4 bases from J; junction bases left unmatched: 8. The germline CDR1 and CDR2 sequences are SQVTM and ANQGSEA. In nucleotides, the CDR3 is TGCAGCGTTTCAAATATAGCGGGAGGTTACAATGAGCAGTTCTTC. Its protein product is CSVSNIAGGYNEQFF.

The CDR3, as DNA: TGTGCCAGTAGTCTCCAGCCCCTTCGGGCCCAGCATTTT. Residues: CASSLQPLRAQHF. This chain joins TRBV19 and TRBJ1-5; no clear D gene. Germline CDR1 reads LNHDA; CDR2 reads SQIVND (reference sequence). The CDR3 has 13 amino acids. V was cut by 5 bases and J by 11 bases, with 16 bases left in between.